This TCR beta chain was sequenced in a study of T-cell reconstitution after alpha-beta-depleted transplantation in children. This clonotype occurred many times. Unique molecular identifiers were used to barcode this TCRbeta library. TCRdb called the PCR reads again in MiXCR, with one record for every CDR3 protein. This table has over 550,000 distinct CDR3 sequences, about 10% appearing once. The CDR3 is 14 residues long. Germline CDR1 DFQATT, CDR2 SNEGSKA (reference sequence). The germline V and J ends were trimmed by 4 bases and 6 bases, with 16 bases remaining between them. The V and J genes are TRBV20-1 and TRBJ2-1, with a possible D match to TRBD2 (5 bases). The specimen comprised PBMCs from the stem cell graft donor, sampled from the stem cell graft. The TCR comes from a human donor who donated a stem cell graft to a child with acute myeloid leukemia. The CDR3 protein is CSAIKSLTSNEQFF. The DNA of the CDR3 is TGCAGTGCTATAAAATCACTTACTAGCAATGAGCAGTTCTTC.